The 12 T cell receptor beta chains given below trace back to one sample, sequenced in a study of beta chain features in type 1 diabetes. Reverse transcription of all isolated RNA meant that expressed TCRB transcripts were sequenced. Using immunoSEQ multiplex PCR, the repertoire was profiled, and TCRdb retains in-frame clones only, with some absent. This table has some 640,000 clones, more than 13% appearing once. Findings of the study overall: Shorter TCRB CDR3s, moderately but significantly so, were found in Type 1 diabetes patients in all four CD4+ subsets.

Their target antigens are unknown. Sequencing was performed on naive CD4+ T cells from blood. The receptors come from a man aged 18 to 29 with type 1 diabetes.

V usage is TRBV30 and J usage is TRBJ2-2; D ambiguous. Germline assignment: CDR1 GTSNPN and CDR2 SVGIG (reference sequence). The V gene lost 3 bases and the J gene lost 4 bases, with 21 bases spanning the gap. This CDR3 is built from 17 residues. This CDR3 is CAWRTLRVTGVTGELFF. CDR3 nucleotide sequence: TGTGCCTGGAGGACCCTTCGAGTTACTGGGGTCACCGGGGAGCTGTTTTTT. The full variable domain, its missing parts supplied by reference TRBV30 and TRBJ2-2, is SQTIHQWPATLVQPVGSPLSLECTVEGTSNPNLYWYRQAAGRGLQLLFYSVGIGQISSEVPQNLSASRPQDRQFILSSKKLLLSDSGFYLCAWRTLRVTGVTGELFFGEGSRLTVL.

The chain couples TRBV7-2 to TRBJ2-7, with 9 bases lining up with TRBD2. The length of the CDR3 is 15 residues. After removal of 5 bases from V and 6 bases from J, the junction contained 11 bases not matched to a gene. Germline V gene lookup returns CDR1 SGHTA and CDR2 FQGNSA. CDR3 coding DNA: TGTGCCAGCAGCCAACGGAGCGGGAGGTGGTTCGAGCAGTACTTC. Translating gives CASSQRSGRWFEQYF. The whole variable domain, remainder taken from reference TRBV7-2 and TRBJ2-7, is GAGVSQSPSNKVTEKGKDVELRCDPISGHTALYWYRQSLGQGLEFLIYFQGNSAPDKSGLPSDRFSAERTGGSVSTLTIQRTQQEDSAVYLCASSQRSGRWFEQYFGPGTRLTVT.

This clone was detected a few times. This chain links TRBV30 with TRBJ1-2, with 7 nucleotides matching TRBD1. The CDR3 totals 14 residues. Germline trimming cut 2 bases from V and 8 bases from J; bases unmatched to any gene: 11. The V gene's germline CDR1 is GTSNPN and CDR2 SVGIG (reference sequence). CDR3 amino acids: CAWSIGQASGGYTF. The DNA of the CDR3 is TGTGCCTGGAGTATTGGACAGGCTAGCGGAGGCTACACCTTC.

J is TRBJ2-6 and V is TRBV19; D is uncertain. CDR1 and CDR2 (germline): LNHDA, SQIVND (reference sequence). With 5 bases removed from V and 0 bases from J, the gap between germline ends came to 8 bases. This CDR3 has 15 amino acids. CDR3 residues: CASSFRRSGANVLTF. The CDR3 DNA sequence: TGTGCCAGTAGTTTCCGTCGCTCTGGGGCCAACGTCCTGACTTTC.

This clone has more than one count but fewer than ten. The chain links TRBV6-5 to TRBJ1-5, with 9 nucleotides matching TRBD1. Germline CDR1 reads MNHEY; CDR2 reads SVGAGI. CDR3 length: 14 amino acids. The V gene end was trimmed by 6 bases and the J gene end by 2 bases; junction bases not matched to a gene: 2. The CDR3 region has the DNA TGTGCCAGCAGCCGGGACAGGGGCAATCAGCCCCAGCATTTT. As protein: CASSRDRGNQPQHF.

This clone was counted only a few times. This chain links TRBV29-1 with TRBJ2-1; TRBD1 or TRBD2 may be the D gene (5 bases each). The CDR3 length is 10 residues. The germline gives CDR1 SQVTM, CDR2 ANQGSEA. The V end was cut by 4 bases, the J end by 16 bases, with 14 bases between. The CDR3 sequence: CSVGDGLVFF. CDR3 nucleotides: TGCAGCGTTGGGGACGGCTTGGTTTTCTTC.

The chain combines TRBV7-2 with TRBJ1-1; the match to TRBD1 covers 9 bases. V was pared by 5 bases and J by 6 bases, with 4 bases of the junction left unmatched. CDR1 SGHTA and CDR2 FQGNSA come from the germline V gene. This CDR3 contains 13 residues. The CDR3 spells CASSRDRVSEAFF. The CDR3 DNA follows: TGTGCCAGCAGCCGGGACAGGGTCTCTGAAGCTTTCTTT.

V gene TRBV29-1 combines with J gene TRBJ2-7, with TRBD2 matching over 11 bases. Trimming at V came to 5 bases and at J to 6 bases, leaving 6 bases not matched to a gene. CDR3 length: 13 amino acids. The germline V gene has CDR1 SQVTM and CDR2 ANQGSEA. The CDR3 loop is CSVRLAGGTEQYF. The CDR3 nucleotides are TGCAGCGTTCGCCTAGCGGGAGGCACCGAGCAGTACTTC.

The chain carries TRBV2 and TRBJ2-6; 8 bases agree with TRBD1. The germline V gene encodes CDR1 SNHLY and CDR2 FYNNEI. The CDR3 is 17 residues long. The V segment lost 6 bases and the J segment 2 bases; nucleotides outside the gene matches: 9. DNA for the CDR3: TGTGCCAGCAGCGCTGACAGGGGAGTGGCTGGGGCCAACGTCCTGACTTTC. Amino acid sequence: CASSADRGVAGANVLTF.

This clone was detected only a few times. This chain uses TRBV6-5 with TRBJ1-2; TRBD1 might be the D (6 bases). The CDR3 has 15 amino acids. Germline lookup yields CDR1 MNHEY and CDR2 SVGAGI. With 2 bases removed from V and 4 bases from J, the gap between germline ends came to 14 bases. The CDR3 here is CASSYGSGESYGYTF. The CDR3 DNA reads TGTGCCAGCAGTTACGGTTCAGGGGAAAGCTATGGCTACACCTTC.

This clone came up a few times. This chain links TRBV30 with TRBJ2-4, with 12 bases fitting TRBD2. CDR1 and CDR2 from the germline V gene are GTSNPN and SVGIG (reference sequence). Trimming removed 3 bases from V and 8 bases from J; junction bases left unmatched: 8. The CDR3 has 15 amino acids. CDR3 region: CAWSPGLAGGDIQYF. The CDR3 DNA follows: TGTGCCTGGAGCCCGGGACTAGCGGGCGGGGACATTCAGTACTTC.

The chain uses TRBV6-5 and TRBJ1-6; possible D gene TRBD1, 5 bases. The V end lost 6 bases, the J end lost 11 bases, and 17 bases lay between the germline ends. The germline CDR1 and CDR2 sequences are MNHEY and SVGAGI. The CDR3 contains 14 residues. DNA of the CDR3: TGTGCCAGCAGCAAGGGACCAAGCTTAACACCCCTCCACTTT. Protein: CASSKGPSLTPLHF.